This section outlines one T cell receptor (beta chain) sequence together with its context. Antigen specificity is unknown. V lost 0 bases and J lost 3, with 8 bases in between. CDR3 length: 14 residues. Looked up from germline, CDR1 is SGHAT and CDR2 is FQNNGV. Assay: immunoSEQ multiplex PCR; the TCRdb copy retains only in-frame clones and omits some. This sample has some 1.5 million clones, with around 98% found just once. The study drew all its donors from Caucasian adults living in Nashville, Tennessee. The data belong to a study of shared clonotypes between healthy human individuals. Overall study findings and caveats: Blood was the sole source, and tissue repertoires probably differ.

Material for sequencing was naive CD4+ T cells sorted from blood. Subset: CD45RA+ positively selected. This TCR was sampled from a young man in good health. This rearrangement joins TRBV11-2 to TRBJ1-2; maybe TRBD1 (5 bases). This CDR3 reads CASSLDQGDYGYTF. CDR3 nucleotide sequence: TGTGCCAGCAGCTTAGATCAGGGAGACTATGGCTACACCTTC. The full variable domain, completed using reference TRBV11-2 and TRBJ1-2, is EAGVAQSPRYKIIEKRQSVAFWCNPISGHATLYWYQQILGQGPKLLIQFQNNGVVDDSQLPKDRFSAERLKGVDSTLKIQPAKLEDSAVYLCASSLDQGDYGYTFGSGTRLTVV.